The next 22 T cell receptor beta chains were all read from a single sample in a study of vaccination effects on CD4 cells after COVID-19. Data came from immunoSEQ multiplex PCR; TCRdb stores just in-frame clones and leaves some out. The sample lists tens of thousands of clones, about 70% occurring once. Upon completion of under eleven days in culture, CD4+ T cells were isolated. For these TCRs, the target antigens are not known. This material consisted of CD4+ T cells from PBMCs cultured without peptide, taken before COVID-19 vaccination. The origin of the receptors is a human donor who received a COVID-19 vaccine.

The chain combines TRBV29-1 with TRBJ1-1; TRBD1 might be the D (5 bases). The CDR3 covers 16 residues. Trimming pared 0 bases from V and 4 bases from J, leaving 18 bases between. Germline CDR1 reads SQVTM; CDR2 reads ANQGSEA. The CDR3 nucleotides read TGCAGCGTTGAAGATGGTAGGAGGGGTTGGGGCACTGAAGCTTTCTTT. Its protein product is CSVEDGRRGWGTEAFF.

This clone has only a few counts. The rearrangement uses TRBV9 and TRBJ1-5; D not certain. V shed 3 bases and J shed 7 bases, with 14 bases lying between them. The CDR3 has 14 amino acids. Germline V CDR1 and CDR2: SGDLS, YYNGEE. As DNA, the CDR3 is TGTGCCAGCAGCGCCGCCCACTTTGGGCAGCCCCAGCATTTT. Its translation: CASSAAHFGQPQHF.

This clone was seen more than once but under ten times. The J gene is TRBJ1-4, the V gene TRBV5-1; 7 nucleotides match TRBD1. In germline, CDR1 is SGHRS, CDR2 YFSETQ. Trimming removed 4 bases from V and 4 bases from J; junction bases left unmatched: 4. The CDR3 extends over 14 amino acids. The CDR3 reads CASSTDRVNEKLFF. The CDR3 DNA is TGCGCCAGCAGCACCGACAGGGTTAATGAAAAACTGTTTTTT.

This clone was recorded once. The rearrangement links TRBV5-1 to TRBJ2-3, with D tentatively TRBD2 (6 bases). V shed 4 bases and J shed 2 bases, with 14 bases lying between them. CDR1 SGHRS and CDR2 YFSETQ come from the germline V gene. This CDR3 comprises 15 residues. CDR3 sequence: CASSGGLSITDTQYF. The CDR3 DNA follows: TGCGCCAGCAGCGGGGGACTTTCCATCACAGATACGCAGTATTTT.

The CDR3: CASSPFGASYNEQFF. CDR3 sequence (DNA): TGTGCCAGTAGTCCTTTCGGCGCATCCTACAATGAGCAGTTCTTC. The J gene is TRBJ2-1, the V gene TRBV19, with D uncertain. Trimming shortened V by 5 bases and J by 1 base, and 12 bases separated the two germline ends. The CDR3 is made up of 15 amino acids. Per the germline V gene, CDR1 is LNHDA and CDR2 is SQIVND (reference sequence).

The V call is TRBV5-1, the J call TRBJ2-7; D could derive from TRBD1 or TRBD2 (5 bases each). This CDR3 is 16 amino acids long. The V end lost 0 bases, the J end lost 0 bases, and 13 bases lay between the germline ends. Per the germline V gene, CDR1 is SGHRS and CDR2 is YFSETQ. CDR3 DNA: TGCGCCAGCAGCTTGGCCTCCGGGACCGCCTCCTACGAGCAGTACTTC. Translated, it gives CASSLASGTASYEQYF.

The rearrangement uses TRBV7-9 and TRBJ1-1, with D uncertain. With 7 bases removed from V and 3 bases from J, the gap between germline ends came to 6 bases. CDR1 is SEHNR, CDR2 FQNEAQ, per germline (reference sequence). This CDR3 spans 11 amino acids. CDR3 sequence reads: CASTQDTEAFF. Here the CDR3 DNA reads TGTGCCAGCACCCAGGACACTGAAGCTTTCTTT. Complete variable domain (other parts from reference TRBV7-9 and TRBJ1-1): DTGVSQNPRHKITKRGQNVTFRCDPISEHNRLYWYRQTLGQGPEFLTYFQNEAQLEKSRLLSDRFSAERPKGSFSTLEIQRTEQGDSAMYLCASTQDTEAFFGQGTRLTVV.

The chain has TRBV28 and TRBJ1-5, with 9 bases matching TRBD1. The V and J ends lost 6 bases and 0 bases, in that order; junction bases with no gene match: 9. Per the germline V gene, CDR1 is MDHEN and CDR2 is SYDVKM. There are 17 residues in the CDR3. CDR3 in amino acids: CASSPGQGRFSNQPQHF. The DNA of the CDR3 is TGTGCCAGCAGCCCAGGACAGGGGCGCTTTAGCAATCAGCCCCAGCATTTT.

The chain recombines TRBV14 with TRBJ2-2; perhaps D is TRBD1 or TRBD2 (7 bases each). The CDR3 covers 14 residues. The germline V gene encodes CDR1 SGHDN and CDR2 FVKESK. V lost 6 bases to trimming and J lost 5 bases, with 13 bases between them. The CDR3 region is CASRAQGGTGELFF. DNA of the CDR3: TGTGCCAGCAGGGCGCAGGGGGGGACCGGGGAGCTGTTTTTT.

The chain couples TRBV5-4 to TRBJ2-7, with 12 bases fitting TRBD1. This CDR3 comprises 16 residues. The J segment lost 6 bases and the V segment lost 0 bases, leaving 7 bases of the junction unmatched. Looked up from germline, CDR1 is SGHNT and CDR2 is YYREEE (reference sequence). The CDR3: CASSLGGTGGIVEQYF. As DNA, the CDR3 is TGTGCCAGCAGCTTGGGGGGGACAGGGGGCATCGTCGAGCAGTACTTC.

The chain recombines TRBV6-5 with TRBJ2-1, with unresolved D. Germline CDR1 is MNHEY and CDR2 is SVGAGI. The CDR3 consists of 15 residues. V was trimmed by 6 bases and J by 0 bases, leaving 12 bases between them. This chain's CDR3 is CASRKAGSSYNEQFF. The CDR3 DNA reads TGTGCCAGCAGAAAGGCCGGCAGCTCCTACAATGAGCAGTTCTTC.

The CDR3 here is CASSSGAGDTIYF. CDR3 sequence (DNA): TGCGCCAGCAGCTCGGGGGCAGGAGACACCATATATTTT. The chain couples TRBV5-1 to TRBJ1-3, with D tentatively TRBD1 (6 bases). The ends were cut back, 3 bases at V and 8 bases at J, with 12 bases in the middle. In germline, CDR1 is SGHRS, CDR2 YFSETQ. CDR3 length: 13 residues.

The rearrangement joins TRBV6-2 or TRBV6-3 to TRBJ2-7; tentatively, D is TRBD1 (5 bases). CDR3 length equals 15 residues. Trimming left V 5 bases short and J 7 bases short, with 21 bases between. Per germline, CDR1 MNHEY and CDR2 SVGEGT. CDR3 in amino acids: CASSPHLGPLGEQYF. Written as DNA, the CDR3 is TGTGCCAGCAGTCCCCATTTGGGGCCCTTGGGGGAGCAGTACTTC.

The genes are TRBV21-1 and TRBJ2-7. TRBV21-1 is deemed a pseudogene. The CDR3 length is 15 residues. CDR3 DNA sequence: TGTGCCAGCAGCAAAGTAGAGGGACGCCCCTACGAGCAGTACTTC. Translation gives CASSKVEGRPYEQYF.

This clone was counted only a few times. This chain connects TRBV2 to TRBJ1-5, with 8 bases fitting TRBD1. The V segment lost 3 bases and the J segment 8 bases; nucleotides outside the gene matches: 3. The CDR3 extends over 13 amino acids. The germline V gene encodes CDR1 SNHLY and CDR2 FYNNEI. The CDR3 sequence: CASSEDRVKPQHF. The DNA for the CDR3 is TGTGCCAGCAGTGAGGACAGGGTGAAGCCCCAGCATTTT.

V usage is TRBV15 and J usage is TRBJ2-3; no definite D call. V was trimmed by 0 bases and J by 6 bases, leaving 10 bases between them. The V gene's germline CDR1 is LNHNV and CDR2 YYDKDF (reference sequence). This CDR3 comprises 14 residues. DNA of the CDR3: TGTGCCACCAGCAGAGATCCCAAGCCTGATACGCAGTATTTT. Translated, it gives CATSRDPKPDTQYF.

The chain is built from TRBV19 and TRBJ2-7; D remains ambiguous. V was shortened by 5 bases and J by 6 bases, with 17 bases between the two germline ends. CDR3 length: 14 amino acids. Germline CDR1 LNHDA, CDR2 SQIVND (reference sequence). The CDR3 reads CASSLPGLPGEQYF. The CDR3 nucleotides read TGTGCCAGTAGTCTCCCCGGCCTCCCCGGCGAGCAGTACTTC. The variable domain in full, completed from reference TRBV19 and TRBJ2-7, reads DGGITQSPKYLFRKEGQNVTLSCEQNLNHDAMYWYRQDPGQGLRLIYYSQIVNDFQKGDIAEGYSVSREKKESFPLTVTSAQKNPTAFYLCASSLPGLPGEQYFGPGTRLTVT.

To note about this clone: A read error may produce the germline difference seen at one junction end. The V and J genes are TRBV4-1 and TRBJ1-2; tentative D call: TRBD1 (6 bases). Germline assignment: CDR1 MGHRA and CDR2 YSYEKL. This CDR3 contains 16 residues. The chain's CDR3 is CASSDRRDKSSYRYTF. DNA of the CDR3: TGCGCCAGCAGCGACCGGCGGGACAAATCATCCTATCGCTACACCTTC.

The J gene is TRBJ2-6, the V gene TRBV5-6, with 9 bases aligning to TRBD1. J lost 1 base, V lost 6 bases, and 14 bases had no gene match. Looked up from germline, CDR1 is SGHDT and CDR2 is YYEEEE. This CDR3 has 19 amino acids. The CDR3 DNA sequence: TGTGCCAGCACCTTTGTCCAGGGACAGGGCCTGTCTGGGGCCAACGTCCTGACTTTC. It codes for CASTFVQGQGLSGANVLTF.

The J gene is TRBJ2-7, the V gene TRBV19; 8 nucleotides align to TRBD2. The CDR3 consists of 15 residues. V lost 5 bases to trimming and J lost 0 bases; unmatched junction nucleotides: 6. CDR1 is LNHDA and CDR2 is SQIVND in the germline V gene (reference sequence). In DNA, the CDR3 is TGTGCCAGTAGTCTCTCAGCGGGGGACTCCTACGAGCAGTACTTC. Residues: CASSLSAGDSYEQYF.

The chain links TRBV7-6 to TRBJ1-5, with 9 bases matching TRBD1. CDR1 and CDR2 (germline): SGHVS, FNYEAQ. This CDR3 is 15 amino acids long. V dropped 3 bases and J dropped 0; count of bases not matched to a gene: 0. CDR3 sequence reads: CASSLTGGSNQPQHF. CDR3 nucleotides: TGTGCCAGCAGCTTGACAGGGGGTAGCAATCAGCCCCAGCATTTT.

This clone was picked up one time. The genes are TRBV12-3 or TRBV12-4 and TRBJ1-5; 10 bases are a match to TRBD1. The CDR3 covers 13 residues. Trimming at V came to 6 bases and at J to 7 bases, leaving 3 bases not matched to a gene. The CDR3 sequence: CASRGTGAQPQHF. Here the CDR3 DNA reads TGTGCCAGCAGGGGGACAGGGGCGCAGCCCCAGCATTTT.